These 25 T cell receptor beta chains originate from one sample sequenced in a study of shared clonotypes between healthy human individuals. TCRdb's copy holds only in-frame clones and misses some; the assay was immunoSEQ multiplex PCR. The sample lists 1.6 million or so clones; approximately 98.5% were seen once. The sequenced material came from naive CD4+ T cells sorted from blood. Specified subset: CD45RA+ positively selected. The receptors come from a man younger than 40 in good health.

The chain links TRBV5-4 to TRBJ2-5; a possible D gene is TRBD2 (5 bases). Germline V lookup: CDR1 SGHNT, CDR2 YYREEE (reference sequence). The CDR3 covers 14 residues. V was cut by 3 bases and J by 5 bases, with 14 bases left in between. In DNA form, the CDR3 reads TGTGCCAGCAGCTCAATTAGGAGGCCGGAGACCCAGTACTTC. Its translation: CASSSIRRPETQYF.

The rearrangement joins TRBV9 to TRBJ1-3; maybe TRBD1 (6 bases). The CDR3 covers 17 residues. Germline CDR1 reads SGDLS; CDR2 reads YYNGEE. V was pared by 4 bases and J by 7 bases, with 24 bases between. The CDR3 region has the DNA TGTGCCAGCAGCCAGACCGGGACATCCTTATTGGGGAACACCATATATTTT. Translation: CASSQTGTSLLGNTIYF.

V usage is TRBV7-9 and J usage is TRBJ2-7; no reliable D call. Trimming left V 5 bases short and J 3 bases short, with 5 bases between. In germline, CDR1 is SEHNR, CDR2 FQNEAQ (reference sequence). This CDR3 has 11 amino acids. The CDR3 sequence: CASSLHYEQYF. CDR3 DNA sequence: TGTGCCAGCAGCCTCCACTACGAGCAGTACTTC. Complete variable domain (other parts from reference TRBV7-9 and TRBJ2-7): DTGVSQNPRHKITKRGQNVTFRCDPISEHNRLYWYRQTLGQGPEFLTYFQNEAQLEKSRLLSDRFSAERPKGSFSTLEIQRTEQGDSAMYLCASSLHYEQYFGPGTRLTVT.

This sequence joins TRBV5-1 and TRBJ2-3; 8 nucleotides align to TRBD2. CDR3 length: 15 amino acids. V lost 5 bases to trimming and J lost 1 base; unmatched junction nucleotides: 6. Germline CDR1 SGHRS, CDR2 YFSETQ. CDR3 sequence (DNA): TGCGCCAGCAGAACAGGACTAGCAGGCACAGATACGCAGTATTTT. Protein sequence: CASRTGLAGTDTQYF.

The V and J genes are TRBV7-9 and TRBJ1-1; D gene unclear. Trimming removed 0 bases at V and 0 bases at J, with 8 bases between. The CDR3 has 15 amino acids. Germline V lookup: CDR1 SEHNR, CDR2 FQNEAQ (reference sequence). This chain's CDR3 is CASSLARDLNTEAFF. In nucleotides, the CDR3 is TGTGCCAGCAGCTTAGCTCGGGATCTGAACACTGAAGCTTTCTTT.

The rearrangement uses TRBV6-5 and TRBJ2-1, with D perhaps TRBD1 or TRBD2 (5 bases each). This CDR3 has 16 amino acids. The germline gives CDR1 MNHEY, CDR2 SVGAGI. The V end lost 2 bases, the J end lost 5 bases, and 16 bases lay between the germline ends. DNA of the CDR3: TGTGCCAGCAGTTACCGGGGACCCCCAAGGGACAATGAGCAGTTCTTC. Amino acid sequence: CASSYRGPPRDNEQFF.

CDR3 region: CASSLVVSGTGELFF. The CDR3 DNA reads as TGTGCCAGCAGCTTAGTCGTTAGCGGCACCGGGGAGCTGTTTTTT. The rearrangement joins TRBV11-3 to TRBJ2-2; a weak D match, TRBD2 (6 bases). CDR3 length: 15 amino acids. Between the trimmed V and J ends, which lost 1 base and 4 bases, there was a span of 10 bases. CDR1 is SGHNT, CDR2 YENEEA, per germline.

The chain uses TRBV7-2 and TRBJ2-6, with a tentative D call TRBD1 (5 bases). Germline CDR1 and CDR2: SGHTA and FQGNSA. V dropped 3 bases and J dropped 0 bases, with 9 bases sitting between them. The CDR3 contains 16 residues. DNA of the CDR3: TGTGCCAGCAGCTTTTACAGGAGCTCTGGGGCCAACGTCCTGACTTTC. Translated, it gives CASSFYRSSGANVLTF.

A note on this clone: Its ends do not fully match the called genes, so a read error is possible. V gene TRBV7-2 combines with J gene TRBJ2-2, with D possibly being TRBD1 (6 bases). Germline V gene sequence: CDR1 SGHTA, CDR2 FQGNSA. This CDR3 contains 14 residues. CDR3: CASSFQGNAGELFF. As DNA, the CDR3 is TGTGCCAGCAGCTTCCAGGGGAACGCCGGGGAGCTGTTTTTT.

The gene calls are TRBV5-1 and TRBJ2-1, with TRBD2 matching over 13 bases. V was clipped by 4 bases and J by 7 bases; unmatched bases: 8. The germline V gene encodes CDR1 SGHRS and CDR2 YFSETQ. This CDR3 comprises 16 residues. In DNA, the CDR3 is TGCGCCAGCAGCGAAAGGACTAGCGGGAGATCTAATGAGCAGTTCTTC. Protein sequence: CASSERTSGRSNEQFF.

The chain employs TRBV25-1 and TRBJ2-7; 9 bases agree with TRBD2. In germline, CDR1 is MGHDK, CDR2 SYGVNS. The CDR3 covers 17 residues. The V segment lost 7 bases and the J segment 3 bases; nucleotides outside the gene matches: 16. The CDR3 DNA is TGTGCCAGCACCCTCCTTATTCGACTAGCGGAGGTCTACGAGCAGTACTTC. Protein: CASTLLIRLAEVYEQYF.

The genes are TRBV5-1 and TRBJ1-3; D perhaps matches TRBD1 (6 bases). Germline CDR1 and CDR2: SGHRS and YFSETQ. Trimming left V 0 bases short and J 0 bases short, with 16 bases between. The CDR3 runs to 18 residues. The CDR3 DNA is TGCGCCAGCAGCTTGGAGGTTAGGGGGAGATCCTCTGGAAACACCATATATTTT. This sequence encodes CASSLEVRGRSSGNTIYF.

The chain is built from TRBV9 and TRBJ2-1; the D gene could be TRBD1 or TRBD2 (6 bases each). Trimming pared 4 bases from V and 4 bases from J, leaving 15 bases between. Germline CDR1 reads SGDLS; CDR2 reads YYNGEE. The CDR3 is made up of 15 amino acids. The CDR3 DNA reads TGTGCCAGCAGCAAGGGGGGATACCTATACAATGAGCAGTTCTTC. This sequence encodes CASSKGGYLYNEQFF.

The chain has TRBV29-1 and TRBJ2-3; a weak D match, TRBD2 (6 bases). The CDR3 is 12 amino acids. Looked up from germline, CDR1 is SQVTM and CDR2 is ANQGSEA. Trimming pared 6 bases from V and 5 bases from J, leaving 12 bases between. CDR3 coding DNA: TGCAGCGTGGAGGGCCGAGGAGATACGCAGTATTTT. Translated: CSVEGRGDTQYF.

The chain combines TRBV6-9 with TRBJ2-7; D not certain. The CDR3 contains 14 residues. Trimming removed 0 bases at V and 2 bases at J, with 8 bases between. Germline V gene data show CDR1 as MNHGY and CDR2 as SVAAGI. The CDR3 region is CASSYSVGTYEQYF. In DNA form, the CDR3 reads TGTGCCAGCAGTTATTCAGTAGGAACCTACGAGCAGTACTTC.

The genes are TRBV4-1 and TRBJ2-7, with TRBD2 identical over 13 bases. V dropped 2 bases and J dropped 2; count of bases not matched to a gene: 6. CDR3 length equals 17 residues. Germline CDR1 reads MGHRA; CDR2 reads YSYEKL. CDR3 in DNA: TGCGCCAGCAGCCAAACTAGCGGGAGGGCCCGGACCTACGAGCAGTACTTC. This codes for CASSQTSGRARTYEQYF.

CDR3 loop: CASGGQGRNGYTF. In nucleotides, the CDR3 is TGTGCCAGCGGAGGACAGGGAAGAAATGGCTACACCTTC. The chain has TRBV6-1 and TRBJ1-2, with TRBD1 matching over 8 bases. CDR3 length: 13 amino acids. Trimming took 8 bases from V and 6 from J; bases not matched to a gene: 8. Per the germline V gene, CDR1 is MNHNS and CDR2 is SASEGT.

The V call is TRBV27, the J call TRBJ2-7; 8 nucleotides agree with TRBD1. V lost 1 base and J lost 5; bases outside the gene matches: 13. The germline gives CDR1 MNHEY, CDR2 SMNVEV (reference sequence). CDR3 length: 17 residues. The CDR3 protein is CASSLFFRGDRGDEQYF. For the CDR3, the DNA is TGTGCCAGCAGTTTATTTTTTAGGGGAGACAGGGGAGACGAGCAGTACTTC.

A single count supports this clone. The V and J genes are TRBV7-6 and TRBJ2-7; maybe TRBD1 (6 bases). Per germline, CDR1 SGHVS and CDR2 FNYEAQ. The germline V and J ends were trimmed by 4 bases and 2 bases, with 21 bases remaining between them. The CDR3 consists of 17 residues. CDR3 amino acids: CASSSTGAPRQAYEQYF. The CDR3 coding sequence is TGTGCCAGCAGCTCCACCGGCGCTCCGAGACAGGCCTACGAGCAGTACTTC.

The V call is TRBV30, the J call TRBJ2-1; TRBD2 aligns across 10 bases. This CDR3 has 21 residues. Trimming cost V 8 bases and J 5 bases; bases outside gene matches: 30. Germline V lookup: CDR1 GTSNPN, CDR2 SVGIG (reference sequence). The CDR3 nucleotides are TGTGCCGCCCAAGGGGCGTCGTACCAGCGGGAGGGAGTGAGTTTGGACAATGAGCAGTTCTTC. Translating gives CAAQGASYQREGVSLDNEQFF.

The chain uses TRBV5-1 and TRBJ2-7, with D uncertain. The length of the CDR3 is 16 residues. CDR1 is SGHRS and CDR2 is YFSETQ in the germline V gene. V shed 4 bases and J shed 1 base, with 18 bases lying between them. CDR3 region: CASSRPVGLASYEQYF. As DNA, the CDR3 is TGCGCCAGCAGCCGGCCGGTGGGTCTTGCTTCCTACGAGCAGTACTTC.

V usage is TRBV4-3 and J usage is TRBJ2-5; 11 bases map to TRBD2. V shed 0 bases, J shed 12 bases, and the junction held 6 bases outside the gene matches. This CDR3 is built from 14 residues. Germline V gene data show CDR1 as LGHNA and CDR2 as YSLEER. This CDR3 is CASSQDRIAGGEYF. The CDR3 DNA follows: TGCGCCAGCAGCCAAGATCGGATAGCGGGAGGGGAGTACTTC.

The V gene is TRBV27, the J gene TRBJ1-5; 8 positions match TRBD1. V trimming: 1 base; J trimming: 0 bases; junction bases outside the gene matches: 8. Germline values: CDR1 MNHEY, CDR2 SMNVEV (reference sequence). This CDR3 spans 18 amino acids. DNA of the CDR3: TGTGCCAGCAGTTTATACGGGGGGACAGGAGATAGCAATCAGCCCCAGCATTTT. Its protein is CASSLYGGTGDSNQPQHF.

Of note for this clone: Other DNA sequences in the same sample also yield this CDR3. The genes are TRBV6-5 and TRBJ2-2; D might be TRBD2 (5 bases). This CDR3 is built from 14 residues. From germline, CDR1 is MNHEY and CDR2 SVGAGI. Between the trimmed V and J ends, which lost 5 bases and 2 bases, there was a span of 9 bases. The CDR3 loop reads CASSTRGNTGELFF. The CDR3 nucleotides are TGTGCCAGCAGTACTCGGGGAAACACCGGGGAGCTGTTTTTT.

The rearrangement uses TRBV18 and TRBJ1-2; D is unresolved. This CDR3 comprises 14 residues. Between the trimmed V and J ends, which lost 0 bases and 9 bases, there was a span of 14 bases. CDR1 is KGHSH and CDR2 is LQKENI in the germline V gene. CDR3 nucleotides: TGTGCCAGCTCACCACCGGCAGCTACTTCTAGCTACACCTTC. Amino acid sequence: CASSPPAATSSYTF.